The rows below give T cell receptor beta chains drawn from one sample of a study of cytomegalovirus exposure and HLA in healthy donors. Clones were read by immunoSEQ multiplex PCR, and TCRdb kept only the in-frame ones, dropping some. Of approximately 88,000 clones listed, about 96% were seen once; the top ten hold 1.3%. The sample taken for sequencing was PBMCs. These receptors were taken from a woman younger than 30 in good health and CMV-seronegative. Both conserved end residues are part of each CDR3. D genes are given only for firm matches. The listing skips clone size in some rows; elsewhere it reads once, few, many or a size class.

v_call,j_call,d_call,clone_size,cdr3_aa,cdr3_nt
TRBV2,TRBJ1-5,TRBD1,.,CASSEQGARPASNQPQHF,TGTGCCAGCAGTGAACAGGGGGCCCGTCCGGCGAGCAATCAGCCCCAGCATTTT
TRBV7-2,TRBJ2-7,TRBD2,once,CASSLVAPTSGYSYEQYF,TGTGCCAGCAGCTTAGTGGCCCCAACTAGCGGGTACTCCTACGAGCAGTACTTC
TRBV2,TRBJ1-2,.,once,CARQGQGLGYTF,TGTGCCCGTCAAGGCCAGGGGTTAGGCTACACCTTC
TRBV6-1,TRBJ2-2,.,.,CASRVSGELFF,TGTGCCAGCCGAGTCTCCGGGGAGCTGTTTTTT
TRBV6-6,TRBJ1-5,TRBD1,.,CASSYRDRGDNQPQHF,TGTGCCAGCAGTTATCGGGACAGGGGAGATAATCAGCCCCAGCATTTT
TRBV27,TRBJ2-7,TRBD2,.,CASMRGSYEQYF,TGTGCCAGCATGCGGGGGTCCTACGAGCAGTACTTC
TRBV7-9,TRBJ1-1,TRBD1,.,CASSSRDSMNTEAFF,TGTGCCAGCAGCTCGCGGGACAGTATGAACACTGAAGCTTTCTTT
TRBV27,TRBJ2-7,TRBD2,.,CASSLGLAGTVDEQYF,TGTGCCAGCAGTCTCGGACTAGCGGGAACGGTCGACGAGCAGTACTTC
TRBV6-4,TRBJ2-1,TRBD2,.,CASSRLAGSSYNEQFF,TGTGCCAGCAGTCGCTTAGCGGGAAGCTCCTACAATGAGCAGTTCTTC
TRBV28,TRBJ1-2,.,.,CASSLSQTTNYGYTF,TGTGCCAGCAGTTTAAGTCAGACAACTAACTATGGCTACACCTTC
TRBV2,TRBJ2-1,TRBD2,.,CASSETGAGGPNEQFF,TGTGCCAGCAGTGAAACGGGTGCGGGAGGGCCCAATGAGCAGTTCTTC
TRBV6-5,TRBJ2-7,.,.,CASKGRRQEFYEQYF,TGTGCCAGCAAGGGTCGGAGACAGGAATTCTACGAGCAGTACTTC
TRBV19,TRBJ1-2,.,.,CASSIPTDYGYTF,TGTGCCAGTAGTATCCCGACAGACTATGGCTACACCTTC
TRBV19,TRBJ1-2,TRBD1,.,CASSSGQSNGYTF,TGTGCCAGTAGCTCGGGACAGAGCAATGGCTACACCTTC
TRBV14,TRBJ2-1,.,.,CASSLTESSEQFF,TGTGCCAGCAGCCTGACCGAATCTAGCGAGCAGTTCTTC
TRBV16,TRBJ1-4,TRBD1,.,CASSLYQRAGTDNEKLFF,TGTGCCAGCAGCCTATATCAACGTGCCGGGACAGATAATGAAAAACTGTTTTTT
TRBV28,TRBJ2-2,.,.,CASSSSTGELFF,TGTGCCAGCAGTTCCTCCACCGGGGAGCTGTTTTTT
TRBV11-2,TRBJ1-1,.,.,CASSSSGAAEAFF,TGTGCCAGCAGCTCTTCAGGGGCCGCTGAAGCTTTCTTT
TRBV5-4,TRBJ1-2,TRBD1,.,CASSLAGRGQNYGYTF,TGTGCCAGCAGCTTGGCCGGGAGGGGGCAGAACTATGGCTACACCTTC
TRBV7-6,TRBJ1-5,.,.,CASSRGSWGGNQPQHF,TGTGCCAGCAGCCGCGGGTCCTGGGGGGGCAATCAGCCCCAGCATTTT
TRBV27,TRBJ2-2,TRBD2,.,CASRVASGGAWELFF,TGTGCCAGCCGTGTGGCTAGCGGAGGCGCCTGGGAGCTGTTTTTT
TRBV11-1,TRBJ2-7,.,.,CASSIRRPGAYEQYF,TGTGCCAGCAGCATCCGGAGGCCGGGCGCCTACGAGCAGTACTTC
TRBV19,TRBJ2-7,TRBD1,.,CASWAGTGSYEQYF,TGTGCCAGTTGGGCCGGGACAGGCTCCTACGAGCAGTACTTC
TRBV5-1,TRBJ1-2,TRBD1,.,CASSAGTAYGYTF,TGCGCCAGCAGCGCCGGGACAGCCTATGGCTACACCTTC
TRBV10-1,TRBJ1-1,.,.,CASSEAWDGGGSMNTEAFF,TGCGCCAGCAGTGAGGCATGGGACGGCGGGGGGAGCATGAACACTGAAGCTTTCTTT
TRBV2,TRBJ2-1,TRBD2,.,CASSGLAGDYNEQFF,TGTGCCAGCAGTGGACTAGCGGGAGACTACAATGAGCAGTTCTTC
TRBV6-1,TRBJ2-4,TRBD2,.,CASSEGAGGKNIQYF,TGTGCCAGCAGTGAGGGGGCGGGGGGCAAAAACATTCAGTACTTC
TRBV13,TRBJ2-7,TRBD2,.,CASSDKDGGSSYEQYF,TGTGCCAGCAGCGATAAGGATGGCGGGAGTTCCTACGAGCAGTACTTC
TRBV28,TRBJ2-5,TRBD2,.,CASSTLAETQYF,TGTGCCAGCAGCACACTAGCGGAGACCCAGTACTTC
TRBV5-1,TRBJ1-1,.,.,CASSLEGQDTEAFF,TGCGCCAGCAGCTTGGAGGGGCAGGACACTGAAGCTTTCTTT
TRBV5-1,TRBJ2-1,TRBD2,once,CASSGAGGGIRGDGSYNEQFF,TGCGCCAGCAGCGGCGCGGGTGGCGGGATACGGGGGGACGGCTCCTACAATGAGCAGTTCTTC
TRBV7-9,TRBJ2-3,.,.,CASSHSPRDLRGDTQYF,TGTGCCAGCAGCCATAGTCCCAGGGATTTACGGGGGGATACGCAGTATTTT
TRBV5-6,TRBJ1-1,.,.,CASSLLGRDENTEAFF,TGTGCCAGCAGCTTGTTAGGACGGGATGAAAACACTGAAGCTTTCTTT
TRBV23-1,TRBJ1-2,.,.,CASVKLRRETFYYGYTF,TGCGCCAGCGTAAAACTTCGACGGGAAACTTTTTACTATGGCTACACCTTC
TRBV11-2,TRBJ1-6,TRBD1,once,CASSPRTFQGDSPLHF,TGTGCCAGCAGCCCGCGTACGTTTCAGGGGGATTCACCCCTCCACTTT
TRBV7-2,TRBJ2-7,TRBD2,.,CASSSLGFSGREGDYEQYF,TGTGCCAGCAGCTCCCTTGGATTTAGCGGGAGGGAGGGAGACTACGAGCAGTACTTC
TRBV10-2,TRBJ1-6,.,.,CASGGGLLGSPLHF,TGCGCCAGCGGCGGGGGACTATTGGGGTCACCCCTCCACTTT